This TCR beta chain came from a study of blood T cell repertoires in COVID-19. About the study: Whether acute or convalescent, the COVID-19 samples came from the United States, Italy and Spain. The analysed material was cDNA or gDNA that came from T cells, B-cell-depleted T cells, or PBMCs.

In the source study's methods: By means of reference gene primer amplification, nucleated cell counts were estimated. This table comes from immunoSEQ multiplex PCR, and its TCRdb copy is limited to in-frame clones, with some not included. V and J calls and clone size follow that table, whereas D and trimming were derived from the DNA. The table includes a few hundred thousand clones, roughly four fifths detected once. This clone was seen just once. V was shortened by 6 bases and J by 7 bases, with 12 bases between the two germline ends. Germline assignment: CDR1 MNHNY and CDR2 SVGAGI (reference sequence). This CDR3 spans 13 amino acids. Enrollment of patients from Seattle took place during active infection, with longitudinal follow-up.

The receptor's source is a woman of 80 years or more with COVID-19, enrolled during active disease. This chain uses TRBV6-6 with TRBJ1-4; perhaps TRBD1 as D (5 bases). Material: peripheral blood. The DNA for the CDR3 is TGTGCCAGCAGCTCCCGCGGGGGTGAAAAACTGTTTTTT. It specifies CASSSRGGEKLFF.